Detailed here is one TCR beta chain. The data stem from a study of PD-L1 blockade in urothelial cancer. As for the study in general: Peripheral blood specimens exhibited a median yield of about 150,000 T cells.

Profiling relied on immunoSEQ multiplex PCR, and the TCRdb table lists in-frame clones only, not all of them. The data contain some 71,000 clones, approximately 80% of them singletons. V lost 4 bases, J lost 2 bases, and 8 bases lay in between. The CDR3 contains 13 residues. Looked up from germline, CDR1 is SNHLY and CDR2 is FYNNEI. The sample's time point: pretreatment peripheral blood. This sequence was found in a middle-aged man with urothelial cancer. The chain links TRBV2 to TRBJ2-5, with D maybe TRBD1 (5 bases). The sample in question was PBMCs, obtained around atezolizumab (anti-PD-L1) treatment. CDR3 loop: CASSVRGQETQYF. The DNA of the CDR3 is TGTGCCAGCAGTGTTAGGGGTCAAGAGACCCAGTACTTC.